The 8 T cell receptor beta chains presented below share a single source sample, sequenced in a study of blood T cell repertoires in COVID-19. Libraries were prepared by immunoSEQ multiplex PCR; TCRdb keeps only in-frame clonotypes and omits some of them. In the table there are roughly 79,000 clones, around 80% of which are singletons. The material sequenced was peripheral blood. The source is a man aged 55 to 70 with active or convalescent COVID-19.

The V gene is TRBV7-9, the J gene TRBJ1-1; unclear D gene. The CDR3 is made up of 11 amino acids. From germline, CDR1 is SEHNR and CDR2 FQNEAQ (reference sequence). Trimming took 0 bases from V and 8 from J, leaving 4 bases between them. CDR3 DNA sequence: TGTGCCAGCAGCTTAGCGACAGAAGCTTTCTTT. Residues: CASSLATEAFF.

The CDR3 DNA reads TGTGCCATCAGTGAGCGGGACAGGAAGGTAGCCCAGTACTTC. It specifies CAISERDRKVAQYF. This chain joins TRBV10-3 and TRBJ2-5, with 8 bases aligning to TRBD1. The CDR3 sequence is 14 residues long. Germline V gene lookup returns CDR1 ENHRY and CDR2 SYGVKD. The ends lost 2 bases at V and 9 bases at J; junction bases unmatched: 8.

This chain links TRBV29-1 with TRBJ1-1; D call uncertain. The V gene lost 2 bases and the J gene lost 1 base, with 11 bases spanning the gap. CDR1 SQVTM and CDR2 ANQGSEA come from the germline V gene. The CDR3 has 14 residues. The CDR3: CSVELVTPNTEAFF. The CDR3 DNA sequence: TGCAGCGTTGAACTGGTGACACCGAACACTGAAGCTTTCTTT. Supplemented by reference TRBV29-1 and TRBJ1-1, the full variable domain reads SAVISQKPSRDICQRGTSLTIQCQVDSQVTMMFWYRQQPGQSLTLIATANQGSEATYESGFVIDKFPISRPNLTFSTLTVSNMSPEDSSIYLCSVELVTPNTEAFFGQGTRLTVV.

The V call is TRBV9, the J call TRBJ2-3; TRBD2 matches at 12 bases. With V trimmed by 2 bases and J by 3 bases, 4 bases remained unmatched. This CDR3 spans 16 amino acids. The germline V gene encodes CDR1 SGDLS and CDR2 YYNGEE. Here the CDR3 reads CASSVGLAGKTDTQYF. CDR3 nucleotide sequence: TGTGCCAGCAGCGTCGGACTAGCGGGGAAAACAGATACGCAGTATTTT.

The V call is TRBV7-2, the J call TRBJ2-1; 9 nucleotides line up with TRBD2. Trimming took 3 bases from V and 3 from J; bases not matched to a gene: 3. Germline values: CDR1 SGHTA, CDR2 FQGNSA. The CDR3 spans 15 residues. CDR3 sequence (DNA): TGTGCCAGCAGCTTCGAAGCGGGGGGCTACAATGAGCAGTTCTTC. Protein product: CASSFEAGGYNEQFF.

This chain links TRBV19 with TRBJ1-5, with a possible D match to TRBD1 (5 bases). Per the germline V gene, CDR1 is LNHDA and CDR2 is SQIVND (reference sequence). This CDR3 contains 13 residues. V lost 10 bases and J lost 4, with 14 bases in between. The CDR3 reads CAIKPGVNQPQHF. The CDR3 nucleotides read TGTGCCATTAAGCCGGGGGTTAATCAGCCCCAGCATTTT.

This rearrangement joins TRBV4-3 to TRBJ1-6; TRBD1 matches at 10 bases. Germline CDR1 reads LGHNA; CDR2 reads YSLEER. J gave up 11 bases and V 3 bases, and 16 bases lay outside the gene matches. The CDR3 contains 18 residues. The CDR3 DNA sequence: TGCGCCAGCAGCCATTATATCCTTGCGGGACAGGGGCAAGCACCCCTCCACTTT. Its protein product is CASSHYILAGQGQAPLHF.

This rearrangement joins TRBV6-6 to TRBJ1-2; D is uncertain. V lost 2 bases to trimming and J lost 8 bases, with 15 bases between them. This CDR3 has 14 residues. The germline V gene encodes CDR1 MNHNY and CDR2 SVGAGI (reference sequence). Here the CDR3 reads CASSYPEEGLGYTF. The CDR3 DNA sequence: TGTGCCAGCAGTTACCCCGAGGAGGGCTTAGGCTACACCTTC.